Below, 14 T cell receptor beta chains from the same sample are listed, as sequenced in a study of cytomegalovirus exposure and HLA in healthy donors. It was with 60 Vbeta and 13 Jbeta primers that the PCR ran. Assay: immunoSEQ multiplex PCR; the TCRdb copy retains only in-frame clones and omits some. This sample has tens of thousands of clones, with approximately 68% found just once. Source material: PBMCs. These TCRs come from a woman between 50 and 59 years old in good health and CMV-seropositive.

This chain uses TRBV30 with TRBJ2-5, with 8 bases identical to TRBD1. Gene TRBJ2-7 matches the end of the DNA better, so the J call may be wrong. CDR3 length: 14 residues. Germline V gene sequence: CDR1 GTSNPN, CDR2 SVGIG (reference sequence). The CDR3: CAWSVSGQAYEQYF. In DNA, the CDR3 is TGTGCCTGGAGTGTGTCGGGACAGGCCTACGAGCAGTACTTC.

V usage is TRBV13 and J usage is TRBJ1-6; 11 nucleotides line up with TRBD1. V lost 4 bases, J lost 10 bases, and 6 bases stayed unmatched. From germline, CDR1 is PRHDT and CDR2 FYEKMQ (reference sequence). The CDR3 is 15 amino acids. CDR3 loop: CASSSGQGAGSPLHF. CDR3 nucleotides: TGTGCCAGCAGCTCAGGACAGGGGGCAGGGTCACCCCTCCACTTT.

CDR3 in amino acids: CASRASGGPYYEQYF. The CDR3 nucleotides are TGTGCCAGCAGGGCCTCGGGGGGGCCTTACTACGAGCAGTACTTC. The rearrangement uses TRBV2 and TRBJ2-5; 8 positions agree with TRBD2. The assigned J gene may be wrong: the sequence end matches TRBJ2-7 better. In germline, CDR1 is SNHLY, CDR2 FYNNEI. The CDR3 totals 15 residues.

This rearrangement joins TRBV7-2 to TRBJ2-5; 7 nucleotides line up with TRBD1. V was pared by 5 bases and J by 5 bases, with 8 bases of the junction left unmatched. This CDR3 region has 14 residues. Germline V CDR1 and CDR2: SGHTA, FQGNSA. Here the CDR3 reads CASSPTGSKETQYF. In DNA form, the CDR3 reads TGTGCCAGCAGCCCGACAGGGAGTAAGGAGACCCAGTACTTC.

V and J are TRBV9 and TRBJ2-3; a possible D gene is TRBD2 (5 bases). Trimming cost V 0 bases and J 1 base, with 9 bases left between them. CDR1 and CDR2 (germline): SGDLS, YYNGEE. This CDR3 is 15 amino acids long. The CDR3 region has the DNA TGTGCCAGCAGCGTAGCGGGGTTAGGCACAGATACGCAGTATTTT. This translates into CASSVAGLGTDTQYF.

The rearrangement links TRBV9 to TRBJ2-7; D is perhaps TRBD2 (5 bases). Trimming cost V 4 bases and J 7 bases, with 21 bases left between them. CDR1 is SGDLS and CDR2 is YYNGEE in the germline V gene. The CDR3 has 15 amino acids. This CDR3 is CASSPTGQRRGEQYF. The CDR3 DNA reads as TGTGCCAGCAGCCCGACCGGCCAAAGGAGAGGGGAGCAGTACTTC.

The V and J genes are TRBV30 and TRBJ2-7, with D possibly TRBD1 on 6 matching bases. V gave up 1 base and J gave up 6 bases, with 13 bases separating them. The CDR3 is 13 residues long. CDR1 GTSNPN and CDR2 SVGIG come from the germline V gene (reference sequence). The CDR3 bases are TGTGCCTGGAGTGCCATCACAGGGAGCGAGCAGTACTTC. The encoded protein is CAWSAITGSEQYF.

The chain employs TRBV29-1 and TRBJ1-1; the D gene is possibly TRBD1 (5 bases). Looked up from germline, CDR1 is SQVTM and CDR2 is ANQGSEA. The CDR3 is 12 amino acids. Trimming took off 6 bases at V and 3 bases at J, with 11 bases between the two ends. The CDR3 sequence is CSVPGLYTEAFF. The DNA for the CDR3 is TGCAGCGTACCGGGACTTTACACTGAAGCTTTCTTT.

In nucleotides, the CDR3 is TGTGCCTGGAGTGCCCTTTCTAGTCACACAGATACGCAGTATTTT. Translated, it gives CAWSALSSHTDTQYF. This chain links TRBV30 with TRBJ2-3, with no clear D. Per the germline V gene, CDR1 is GTSNPN and CDR2 is SVGIG (reference sequence). Deletions cut 1 base from V and 2 bases from J, with 13 bases between. This CDR3 comprises 15 residues.

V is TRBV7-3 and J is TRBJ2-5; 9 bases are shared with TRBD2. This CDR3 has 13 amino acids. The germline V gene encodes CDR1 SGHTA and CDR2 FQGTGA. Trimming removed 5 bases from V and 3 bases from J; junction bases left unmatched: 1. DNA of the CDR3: TGTGCCAGCAGCCGCGGGGGGGAAGAGACCCAGTACTTC. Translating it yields CASSRGGEETQYF.

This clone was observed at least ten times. The CDR3 nucleotides read TGCGCCAGCAGCCAAGATCTTCCAGGGGTGAACACTGAAGCTTTCTTT. Translation: CASSQDLPGVNTEAFF. The V call is TRBV4-1, the J call TRBJ1-1, with a tentative D call TRBD1 (6 bases). Germline-derived CDR1 and CDR2 are MGHRA and YSYEKL. V lost 0 bases and J 0 bases, leaving 11 bases between the germline ends. The CDR3 is 16 amino acids.

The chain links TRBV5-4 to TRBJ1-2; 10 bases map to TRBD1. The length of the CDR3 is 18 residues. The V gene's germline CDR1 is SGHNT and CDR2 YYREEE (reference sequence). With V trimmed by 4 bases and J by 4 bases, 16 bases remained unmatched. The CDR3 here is CASSPTGTGEGWFYGYTF. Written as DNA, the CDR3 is TGTGCCAGCAGCCCCACCGGGACAGGGGAGGGTTGGTTCTATGGCTACACCTTC.

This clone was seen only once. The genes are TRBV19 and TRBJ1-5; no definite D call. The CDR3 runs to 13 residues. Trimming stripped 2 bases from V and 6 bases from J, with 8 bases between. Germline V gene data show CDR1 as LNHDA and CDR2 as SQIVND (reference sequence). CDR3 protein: CASSIQVRQPQHF. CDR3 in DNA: TGTGCCAGTAGTATACAGGTACGTCAGCCCCAGCATTTT.

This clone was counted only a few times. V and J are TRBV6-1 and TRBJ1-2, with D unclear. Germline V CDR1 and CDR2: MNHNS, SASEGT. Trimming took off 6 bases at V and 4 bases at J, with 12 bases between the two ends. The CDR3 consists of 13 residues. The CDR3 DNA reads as TGTGCCAGCAGCCTCAGGTTTTCCTATGGCTACACCTTC. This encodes CASSLRFSYGYTF.